These T cell receptor beta chains were read from a single sample in a study of chemoradiotherapy in HPV16-positive cancers. Only in-frame clones appear in the TCRdb table, and some are missing; sequencing was by immunoSEQ multiplex PCR. The data show over 4,000 clones, around two thirds seen once. The material sequenced was tumor tissue, taken from a patient who underwent chemoradiotherapy. These receptors came from a human donor with HPV-associated anogenital cancer. Each CDR3 is given with its conserved first and last residue. A D gene is named only where the DNA matches it firmly. Some rows have no size entry. The others give once, few or many, or a class for an expanded clone.

TRBJ1-6 | TRBV4-2 | - | - | CASSLEGGNSPLHF | TGTGCCAGCAGCCTAGAAGGGGGAAATTCACCCCTCCACTTT
TRBJ2-2 | TRBV19 | TRBD2 | - | CASSIAGLAGWVTGELFF | TGTGCCAGTAGTATAGCCGGACTAGCGGGATGGGTGACCGGGGAGCTGTTTTTT
TRBJ1-2 | TRBV13 | - | - | CASSSRQDGNYGYTF | TGTGCCAGCAGCTCCCGACAGGACGGTAACTATGGCTACACCTTC
TRBJ2-7 | TRBV2 | - | once | CASRLRSGGLGEQYF | TGTGCCAGCAGACTCCGCAGTGGGGGGTTAGGCGAGCAGTACTTC
TRBJ2-7 | TRBV6-1 | - | - | CASSTGTNYEQYF | TGTGCCAGCAGTACAGGGACTAACTACGAGCAGTACTTC
TRBJ2-2 | TRBV11-2 | - | - | CASSLENSGELFF | TGTGCCAGCAGCTTAGAGAATTCCGGGGAGCTGTTTTTT
TRBJ2-7 | TRBV18 | - | - | CASSPGVVEQYF | TGTGCCAGCTCACCAGGGGTTGTCGAGCAGTACTTC
TRBJ2-1 | TRBV7-3 | TRBD2 | - | CASSLSGRAVNEQFF | TGTGCCAGCAGCCTAAGCGGGAGGGCCGTCAATGAGCAGTTCTTC
TRBJ2-7 | TRBV27 | TRBD1 | - | CASSFQGQSYEQYF | TGTGCCAGCAGTTTTCAGGGACAGTCCTACGAGCAGTACTTC
TRBJ1-3 | TRBV19 | - | - | CASSIVGGPGNTIYF | TGTGCCAGTAGTATAGTAGGAGGGCCCGGAAACACCATATATTTT
TRBJ1-2 | TRBV28 | - | - | CASTPSWSTTNYGYTF | TGTGCCAGCACCCCCAGCTGGTCCACGACGAACTATGGCTACACCTTC
TRBJ2-3 | TRBV7-2 | - | - | CASSLGGRGGVTDTQYF | TGTGCCAGCAGCTTAGGCGGCCGAGGGGGGGTCACAGATACGCAGTATTTT
TRBJ1-1 | TRBV10-3 | - | - | CAISTGAPVAFF | TGTGCCATCAGCACCGGGGCCCCCGTGGCTTTCTTT
TRBJ2-1 | TRBV5-1 | - | few | CASSLAGTNNEQFF | TGCGCCAGCAGCTTGGCCGGGACAAACAATGAGCAGTTCTTC
TRBJ2-2 | TRBV2 | - | medium-sized | CASSRARTVSTLNTGELFF | TGTGCCAGCAGTCGGGCAAGGACAGTCTCAACATTAAACACCGGGGAGCTGTTTTTT
TRBJ2-1 | TRBV5-6 | TRBD2 | - | CASSLLTSEYNEQFF | TGTGCCAGCAGCTTACTTACTAGCGAATACAATGAGCAGTTCTTC
TRBJ1-2 | TRBV2 | - | - | CASTPSRRPRYTF | TGTGCCAGCACACCGTCCCGACGACCCCGCTACACCTTC
TRBJ2-1 | TRBV5-8 | - | - | CASNIPRLEQFF | TGTGCCAGCAACATCCCTAGACTTGAGCAGTTCTTC
TRBJ1-3 | TRBV6-1 | - | - | CASSRDNSGNTIYF | TGTGCCAGCAGCCGGGACAACTCTGGAAACACCATATATTTT
TRBJ1-1 | TRBV19 | - | - | CASMLRGQFTEAFF | TGTGCCAGTATGTTACGGGGTCAGTTCACTGAAGCTTTCTTT
TRBJ1-1 | TRBV10-2 | - | - | CASRGSRMNTEAFF | TGCGCCAGCCGAGGCAGCAGGATGAACACTGAAGCTTTCTTT
TRBJ1-2 | TRBV18 | - | once | CASSPGTDYGYTF | TGTGCCAGCTCACCCGGGACGGACTATGGCTACACCTTC
TRBJ1-3 | TRBV6-1 | - | - | CASSEGADSGNTIYF | TGTGCCAGCAGTGAAGGCGCGGACTCTGGAAACACCATATATTTT
TRBJ1-3 | TRBV10-3 | - | - | CAISEAGVSGNTIYF | TGTGCCATCAGTGAGGCAGGAGTCTCTGGAAACACCATATATTTT
TRBJ2-1 | TRBV7-9 | - | once | CASSLEAAGLDNEQFF | TGTGCCAGCAGCTTAGAAGCGGCAGGGTTGGACAATGAGCAGTTCTTC
TRBJ2-3 | TRBV9 | - | once | CASSVALGRGRSTDTQYF | TGTGCCAGCAGCGTAGCTTTGGGCAGGGGGAGGTCAACAGATACGCAGTATTTT
TRBJ2-1 | TRBV10-1 | - | - | CASSAGGAPYNEQFF | TGCGCCAGCAGTGCCGGCGGGGCTCCTTACAATGAGCAGTTCTTC
TRBJ2-7 | TRBV7-2 | - | - | CASSLNRDYEQYF | TGTGCCAGCAGCTTAAACAGGGACTACGAGCAGTACTTC